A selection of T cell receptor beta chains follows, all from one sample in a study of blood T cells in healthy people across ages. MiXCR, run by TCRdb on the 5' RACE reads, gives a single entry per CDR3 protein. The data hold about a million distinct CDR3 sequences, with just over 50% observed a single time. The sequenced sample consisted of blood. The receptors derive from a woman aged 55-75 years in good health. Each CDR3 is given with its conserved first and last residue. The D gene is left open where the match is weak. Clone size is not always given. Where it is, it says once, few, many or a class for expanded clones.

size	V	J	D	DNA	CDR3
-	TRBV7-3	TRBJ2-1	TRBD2	TGTGCCAGCAGCTCCTACGGGGCGGGAGGGAACTATGAGCAGTTCTTC	CASSSYGAGGNYEQFF
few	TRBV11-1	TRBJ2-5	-	TGTGCCAGCAGCTGGGTACAGGGCGAGACCCAGTACTTC	CASSWVQGETQYF
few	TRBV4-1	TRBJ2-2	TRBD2	TGCGCCAGCAGCCTGTCTAGCGGCCAAGTCACCGGGGAGCTGTTTTTT	CASSLSSGQVTGELFF
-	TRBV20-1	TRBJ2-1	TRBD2	TGCAGTGCTGGCCTGGGAGCGGGGGGGTTGAATGAGCAGTTCTTC	CSAGLGAGGLNEQFF
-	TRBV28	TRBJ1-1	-	TGTGCCAGCAGTTTCCTACAGGGAGGAGGGGCTGAAGCTTTCTTT	CASSFLQGGGAEAFF
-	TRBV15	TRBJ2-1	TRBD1	TGTGCCACCAGCAGTGGACAGGCGAGCTCCTACAATGAGCAGTTCTTC	CATSSGQASSYNEQFF
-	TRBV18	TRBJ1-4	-	TGTGCCAGCTCCCCCAGGTCTATGGGGGCAACTAATGAAAAACTGTTTTTT	CASSPRSMGATNEKLFF
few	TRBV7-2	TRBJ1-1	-	TGTGCCAGCAGCCATATATTAGAAGCTTTCTTT	CASSHILEAFF
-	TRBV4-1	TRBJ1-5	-	TGCGCCAGCAGCCAAGTAGGGCGCAATCAGCCCCAGCATTTT	CASSQVGRNQPQHF
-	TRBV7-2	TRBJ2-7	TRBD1	TGTGCCAGCAGCTTAGCAGGACAGGCCACCTACGAGCAGTACTTC	CASSLAGQATYEQYF
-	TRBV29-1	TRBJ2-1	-	TGCAGCGTCGACCCCCGTGGTAATGAGCAGTTCTTC	CSVDPRGNEQFF
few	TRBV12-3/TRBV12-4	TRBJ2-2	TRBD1	TGTGCCAGCAGACCGGGACAGGGGGCCACCGGGGAGCTGTTTTTT	CASRPGQGATGELFF
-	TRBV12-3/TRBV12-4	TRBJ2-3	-	TGTGCCAGCAGTCCCACTTACGGGAGCACAGATACGCAGTATTTT	CASSPTYGSTDTQYF
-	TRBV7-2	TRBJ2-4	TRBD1	TGTGCCAGCAGCTTAGGCCTGGGACAGGGAAAAAACATTCAGTACTTC	CASSLGLGQGKNIQYF
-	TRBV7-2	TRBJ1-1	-	TGTGCCAGCAGCTTAGGGTCGGGGACAATGAACACTGAAGCTTTCTTT	CASSLGSGTMNTEAFF
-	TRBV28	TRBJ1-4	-	TGTGCCAGCAGTTGGGGAACTGGGGAAAAACTGTTTTTT	CASSWGTGEKLFF
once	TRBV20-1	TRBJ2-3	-	TGCAGTGCCCAGACTGAAGCACACACAGATACGCAGTATTTT	CSAQTEAHTDTQYF
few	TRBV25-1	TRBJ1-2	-	TGTGCCAGCAGTAAAGGGACAAGCTATGGCTACACCTTC	CASSKGTSYGYTF
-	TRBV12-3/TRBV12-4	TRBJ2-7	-	TGTGCCAGCAGCCCCGGGGGTCGCGAGCAGTACTTC	CASSPGGREQYF
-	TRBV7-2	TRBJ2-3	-	TGTGCCAGCAGAAAGGACTCCTGGAGCACAGATACGCAGTATTTT	CASRKDSWSTDTQYF
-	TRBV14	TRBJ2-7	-	TGTGCCAGCAGCGTGATAGGCGGGACCTACGAGCAGTACTTC	CASSVIGGTYEQYF
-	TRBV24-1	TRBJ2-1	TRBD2	TGTGCCACCAGTGACCTTAGCGGGAGCTCCTACAATGAGCAGTTCTTC	CATSDLSGSSYNEQFF
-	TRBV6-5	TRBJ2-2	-	TGTGCCAGCAGTTACGACAGAAACACCGGGGAGCTGTTTTTT	CASSYDRNTGELFF
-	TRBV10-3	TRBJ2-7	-	TGTGCCATCAGTCCCGTTGGGACCCGAAACTACGAGCAGTACTTC	CAISPVGTRNYEQYF
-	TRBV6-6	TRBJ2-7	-	TGTGCCAGCAGTGACGGCTATGTAGAATACGAGCAGTACTTC	CASSDGYVEYEQYF
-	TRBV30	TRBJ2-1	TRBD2	TGTCTGACTAGCGGGGATACCAATGAGCAGTTCTTC	CLTSGDTNEQFF
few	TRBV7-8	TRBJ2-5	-	TGTGCCAGCAGCCGTAGTGAAAGAGGGACCCAGTACTTC	CASSRSERGTQYF
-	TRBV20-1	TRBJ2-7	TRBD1	TGCAGTGCTAGAAGGACAGGGACAACCTACGAGCAGTACTTC	CSARRTGTTYEQYF
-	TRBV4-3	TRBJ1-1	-	TGCGCCAGCAGCCCCCGGGAAGTGGGGACTGAAGCTTTCTTT	CASSPREVGTEAFF
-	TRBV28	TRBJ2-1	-	TGTGCCAGCAGTTTACTTGGACGGGGCTCCTACAATGAGCAGTTCTTC	CASSLLGRGSYNEQFF
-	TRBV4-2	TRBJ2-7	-	TGTGCCAGCAGCCAAGTAGGGCGGGGAGAGGTCCCCAGCTCCTACGAGCAGTACTTC	CASSQVGRGEVPSSYEQYF
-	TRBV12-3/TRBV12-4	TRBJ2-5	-	TGTGCCGGCAGCCCCTTGTTTTTGACTCGTTTATTGGAGACCCAGTACTTC	CAGSPLFLTRLLETQYF
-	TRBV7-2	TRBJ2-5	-	TGTGCCAGCAGCTTAGGTTACCAAGAAGAGACCCAGTACTTC	CASSLGYQEETQYF
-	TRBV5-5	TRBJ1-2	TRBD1	TGTGCCAGCATCCACGGGGACAGGGCTAACTATGGCTACACCTTC	CASIHGDRANYGYTF
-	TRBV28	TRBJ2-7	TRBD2	TGTGCCAGCAGTTCCCCCGCGGCTAGCGGGATCCACGAGCAGTACTTC	CASSSPAASGIHEQYF
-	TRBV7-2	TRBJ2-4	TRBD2	TGTGCCAGCAGCCCACTAGTGGGGCCCTTAGCGGGAGTATTGGGCATTCAGTACTTC	CASSPLVGPLAGVLGIQYF
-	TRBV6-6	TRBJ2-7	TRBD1	TGTGCCAGCAGACCGGGACAGGTCTACGAGCAGTACTTC	CASRPGQVYEQYF
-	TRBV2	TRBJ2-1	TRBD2	TGTGCCAGCATGGGGGGGGGAAATGAGCAGTTCTTC	CASMGGGNEQFF
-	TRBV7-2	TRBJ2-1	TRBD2	TGTGCCAGCAGCCTCCGACTAGCGGGAGGGATGGGCTACAATGAGCAGTTCTTC	CASSLRLAGGMGYNEQFF
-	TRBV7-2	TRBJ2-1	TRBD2	TGTGCCAGCAGCCGAGCTAGCGGGAGAGGCGAGCAGTTCTTC	CASSRASGRGEQFF
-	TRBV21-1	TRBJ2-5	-	TGTGCCAGCAGCAAAGACAGCCAACAAGAGACCCAGTACTTC	CASSKDSQQETQYF
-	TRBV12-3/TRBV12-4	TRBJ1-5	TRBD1	TGTGCCAGCACCACAGGGGTGGCTGGGAGCAATCAGCCCCAGCATTTT	CASTTGVAGSNQPQHF
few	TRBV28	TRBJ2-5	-	TGTGCCAGCAGTTTGGAAAAGACCAAGACCCAGTACTTC	CASSLEKTKTQYF
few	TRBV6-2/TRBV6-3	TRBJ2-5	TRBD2	TGTGCCAGCAGTTATAATGGGCTAGCGGGAGAAGAGCAGTACTTC	CASSYNGLAGEEQYF
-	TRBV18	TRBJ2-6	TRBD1	TGTGCCAGCAGTTCGGGACAGTACTCTGGGGCCAACGTCCTGACTTTC	CASSSGQYSGANVLTF
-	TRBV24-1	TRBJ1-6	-	TGTGCCACCAGTGGACCCCGGGTGTTGTCACCCCTCCACTTT	CATSGPRVLSPLHF
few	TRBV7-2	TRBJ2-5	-	TGTGCCAGCAGCTTACCTCCGACAGCGCAAGAGACCCAGTACTTC	CASSLPPTAQETQYF
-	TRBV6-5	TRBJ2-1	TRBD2	TGTGCCAGCAGTTTCCTATTAGGGACTAGCGGAAGCTCCTACAATGAGCAGTTCTTC	CASSFLLGTSGSSYNEQFF
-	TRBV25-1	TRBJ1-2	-	TGTGCCAGCAGTGTTTTGAGCTCCTATGGCTACACCTTC	CASSVLSSYGYTF